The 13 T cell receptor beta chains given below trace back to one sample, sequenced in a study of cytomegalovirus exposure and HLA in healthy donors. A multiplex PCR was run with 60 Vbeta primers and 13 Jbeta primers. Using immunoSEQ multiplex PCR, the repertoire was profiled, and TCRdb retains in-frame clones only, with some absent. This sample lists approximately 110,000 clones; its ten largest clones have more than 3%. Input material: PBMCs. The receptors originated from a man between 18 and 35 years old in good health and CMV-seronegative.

The chain's CDR3 is CASSEISVSYEQYF. CDR3 sequence (DNA): TGTGCCAGCAGTGAGATTAGCGTCTCCTACGAGCAGTACTTC. The genes are TRBV2 and TRBJ2-7; TRBD2 is a possible D gene (5 bases). The CDR3 is 14 residues long. CDR1 is SNHLY, CDR2 FYNNEI, per germline. V lost 3 bases, J lost 0 bases, and 9 bases lay in between.

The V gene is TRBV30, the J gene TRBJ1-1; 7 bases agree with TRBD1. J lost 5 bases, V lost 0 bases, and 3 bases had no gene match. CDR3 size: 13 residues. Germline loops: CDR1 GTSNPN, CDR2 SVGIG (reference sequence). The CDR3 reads CAWSVETGTEAFF. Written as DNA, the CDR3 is TGTGCCTGGAGTGTAGAGACAGGGACTGAAGCTTTCTTT.

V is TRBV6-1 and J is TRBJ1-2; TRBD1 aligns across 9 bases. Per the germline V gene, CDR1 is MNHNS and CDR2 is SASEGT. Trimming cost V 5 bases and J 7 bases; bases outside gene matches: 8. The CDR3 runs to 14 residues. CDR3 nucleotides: TGTGCCAGCAGTCCTCGTGGACAGGGGCCTGGCTACACCTTC. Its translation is CASSPRGQGPGYTF.

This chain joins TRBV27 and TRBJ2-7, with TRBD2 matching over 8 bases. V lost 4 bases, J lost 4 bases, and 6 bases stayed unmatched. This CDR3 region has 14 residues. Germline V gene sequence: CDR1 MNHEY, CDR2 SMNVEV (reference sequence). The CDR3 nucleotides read TGTGCCAGCAGTTCTCGGGGGGGCCGGTACGAGCAGTACTTC. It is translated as CASSSRGGRYEQYF.

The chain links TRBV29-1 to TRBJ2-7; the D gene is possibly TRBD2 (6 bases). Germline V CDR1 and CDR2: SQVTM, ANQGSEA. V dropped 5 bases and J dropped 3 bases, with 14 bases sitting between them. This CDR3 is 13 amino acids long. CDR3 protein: CSVRGTRVYEQYF. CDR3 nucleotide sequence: TGCAGCGTTCGCGGGACGCGGGTCTACGAGCAGTACTTC.

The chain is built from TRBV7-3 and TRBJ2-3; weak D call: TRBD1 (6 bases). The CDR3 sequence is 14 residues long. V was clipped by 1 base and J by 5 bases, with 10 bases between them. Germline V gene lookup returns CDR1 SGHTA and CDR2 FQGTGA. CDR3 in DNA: TGTGCCAGCAGCTTAAATGGCAGGGGAGATACGCAGTATTTT. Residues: CASSLNGRGDTQYF.

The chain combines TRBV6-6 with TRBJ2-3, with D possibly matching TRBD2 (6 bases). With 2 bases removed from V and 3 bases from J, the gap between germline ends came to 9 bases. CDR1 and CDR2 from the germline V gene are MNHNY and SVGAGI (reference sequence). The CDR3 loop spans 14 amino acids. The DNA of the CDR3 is TGTGCCAGCAGTTACGAGGGGAGGACAGATACGCAGTATTTT. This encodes CASSYEGRTDTQYF.

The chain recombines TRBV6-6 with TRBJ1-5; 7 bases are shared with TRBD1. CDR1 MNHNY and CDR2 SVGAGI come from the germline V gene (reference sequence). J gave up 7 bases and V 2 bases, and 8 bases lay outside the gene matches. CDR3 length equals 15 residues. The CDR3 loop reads CASSYGGGARQPQHF. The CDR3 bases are TGTGCCAGCAGTTACGGAGGGGGCGCGAGGCAGCCCCAGCATTTT.

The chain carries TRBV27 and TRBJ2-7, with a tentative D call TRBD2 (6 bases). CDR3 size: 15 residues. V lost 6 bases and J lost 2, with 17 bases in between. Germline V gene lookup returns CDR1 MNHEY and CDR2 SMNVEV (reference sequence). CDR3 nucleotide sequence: TGTGCCAGCAGCCCGGGACTGTCGGCTACCTACGAGCAGTACTTC. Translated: CASSPGLSATYEQYF.

DNA of the CDR3: TGTGCCAGCAGCGCCTCCGGGACTAGCGGGAATCGTGAGCAGTTCTTC. Encoded protein: CASSASGTSGNREQFF. This chain links TRBV9 with TRBJ2-1; TRBD2 matches 13 bases. CDR3 length equals 16 residues. Germline CDR1 reads SGDLS; CDR2 reads YYNGEE. J lost 9 bases, V lost 3 bases, and 9 bases had no gene match.

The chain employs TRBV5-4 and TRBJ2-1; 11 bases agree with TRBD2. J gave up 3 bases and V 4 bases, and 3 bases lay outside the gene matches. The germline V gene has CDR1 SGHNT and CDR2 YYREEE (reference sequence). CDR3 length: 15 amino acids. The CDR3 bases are TGTGCCAGCAGCCCCGGGACTAGCGGCTACAATGAGCAGTTCTTC. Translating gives CASSPGTSGYNEQFF. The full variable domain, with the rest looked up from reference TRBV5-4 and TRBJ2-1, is ETGVTQSPTHLIKTRGQQVTLRCSSQSGHNTVSWYQQALGQGPQFIFQYYREEENGRGNFPPRFSGLQFPNYSSELNVNALELDDSALYLCASSPGTSGYNEQFFGPGTRLTVL.

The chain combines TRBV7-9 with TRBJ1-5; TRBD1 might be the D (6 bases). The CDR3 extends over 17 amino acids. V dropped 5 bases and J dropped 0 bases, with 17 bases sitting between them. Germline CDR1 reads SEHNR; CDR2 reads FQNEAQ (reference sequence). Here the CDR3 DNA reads TGTGCCAGCAGCAGAAACTCCGGGACATCTAGCAATCAGCCCCAGCATTTT. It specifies CASSRNSGTSSNQPQHF.

The CDR3 is CASSRVGGSYEQYF. CDR3 in DNA: TGTGCCAGCAGCCGCGTGGGGGGGTCCTACGAGCAGTACTTC. The V gene is TRBV7-9, the J gene TRBJ2-5; TRBD2 agrees at 7 bases. TRBJ2-7 matches the DNA end more closely, so the J call is doubtful. CDR3 size: 14 residues. In germline, CDR1 is SEHNR, CDR2 FQNEAQ (reference sequence).